Below are 17 T cell receptor beta chains sequenced from a single sample in a study of control samples from healthy donors and cancer patients. Assay: immunoSEQ multiplex PCR; the TCRdb copy retains only in-frame clones and omits some. The sample lists around 68,000 clones, more than 80% seen once, with about a sixth in the top ten. The source material was blood. All receptors derive from a man aged 60-69 years in good health.

The J gene is TRBJ1-3, the V gene TRBV28; the match to TRBD1 covers 7 bases. The germline gives CDR1 MDHEN, CDR2 SYDVKM. The CDR3 contains 15 residues. With V trimmed by 5 bases and J by 1 base, 5 bases remained unmatched. The CDR3 region is CASSPTGFSGNTIYF. CDR3 bases: TGTGCCAGCAGTCCGACAGGGTTTTCTGGAAACACCATATATTTT.

The genes are TRBV19 and TRBJ1-1; D unresolved. V gave up 8 bases and J gave up 1 base, with 14 bases separating them. The CDR3 has 14 residues. From germline, CDR1 is LNHDA and CDR2 SQIVND (reference sequence). The CDR3 DNA reads TGTGCCAGTGCGACTTTGGCCTGGAACACTGAAGCTTTCTTT. Amino acid sequence: CASATLAWNTEAFF.

The CDR3 sequence: CATQGRGEAEAFF. The CDR3 DNA is TGTGCCACCCAGGGACGGGGAGAGGCTGAAGCTTTCTTT. The genes are TRBV24-1 and TRBJ1-1, with D possibly TRBD1 on 5 matching bases. CDR1 is KGHDR, CDR2 SFDVKD, per germline. The CDR3 length is 13 residues. V dropped 9 bases and J dropped 6 bases, with 16 bases sitting between them.

The chain joins TRBV9 to TRBJ1-4, with a possible D match to TRBD1 (5 bases). The germline V gene has CDR1 SGDLS and CDR2 YYNGEE. The CDR3 extends over 14 amino acids. Between the trimmed V and J ends, which lost 0 bases and 7 bases, there was a span of 10 bases. CDR3 residues: CASSVGQGGEKLFF. Written as DNA, the CDR3 is TGTGCCAGCAGCGTAGGGCAGGGAGGTGAAAAACTGTTTTTT. Complete variable domain (other parts from reference TRBV9 and TRBJ1-4): DSGVTQTPKHLITATGQRVTLRCSPRSGDLSVYWYQQSLDQGLQFLIQYYNGEERAKGNILERFSAQQFPDLHSELNLSSLELGDSALYFCASSVGQGGEKLFFGSGTQLSVL.

This chain joins TRBV6-4 and TRBJ2-1; 11 positions match TRBD2. With V trimmed by 3 bases and J by 7 bases, 8 bases remained unmatched. Germline CDR1 MRHNA, CDR2 SNTAGT. This CDR3 has 16 residues. The CDR3 DNA follows: TGTGCCAGCAGTGAATCAATAGCGGGAGGGCGAAATGAGCAGTTCTTC. Residues: CASSESIAGGRNEQFF.

This chain joins TRBV6-5 and TRBJ2-7; D possibly corresponds to TRBD2 (5 bases). The CDR3 runs to 11 residues. V was shortened by 8 bases and J by 10 bases, with 15 bases between the two germline ends. Germline CDR1 is MNHEY and CDR2 is SVGAGI. The DNA of the CDR3 is TGTGCCAGCCCCCAAGACACGGGACAGTACTTC. Protein product: CASPQDTGQYF.

About this clone: This specimen includes other DNA sequences encoding the same CDR3. This sequence joins TRBV3-1 (or the pseudogene TRBV3-2) and TRBJ2-4; D is undetermined. The CDR3 is 11 amino acids. With 1 base removed from V and 7 bases from J, the gap between germline ends came to 2 bases. Germline assignment: CDR1 LGHDT and CDR2 YNNKEL (reference sequence). The CDR3 DNA reads as TGTGCCAGCAGCCAAGCGAACATTCAGTACTTC. It specifies CASSQANIQYF.

The J gene is TRBJ2-5, the V gene TRBV9; D may correspond to TRBD1 or TRBD2 (5 bases each). Trimming shortened V by 2 bases and J by 5 bases, and 10 bases separated the two germline ends. Germline V gene data show CDR1 as SGDLS and CDR2 as YYNGEE. The CDR3 is made up of 13 amino acids. The CDR3 nucleotides read TGTGCCAGCAGCGTCCGAGGGGTGGAGACCCAGTACTTC. It translates to CASSVRGVETQYF.

This clone was recorded once. The CDR3 spells CASSLGQGAEAFF. In DNA form, the CDR3 reads TGCGCCAGCAGCTTGGGACAGGGGGCTGAAGCTTTCTTT. V usage is TRBV5-1 and J usage is TRBJ1-1; 9 bases align to TRBD1. Unmatched junction bases numbered 0, after V lost 0 bases and J lost 6 bases. Germline-derived CDR1 and CDR2 are SGHRS and YFSETQ. This CDR3 comprises 13 residues.

The chain is built from TRBV2 and TRBJ2-1, with 9 bases fitting TRBD2. Germline assignment: CDR1 SNHLY and CDR2 FYNNEI. The CDR3 covers 17 residues. With V trimmed by 4 bases and J by 7 bases, 14 bases remained unmatched. CDR3 nucleotide sequence: TGTGCCAGCAGTGGTCCGGAAGGGCGGGAGGGAAAAAATGAGCAGTTCTTC. Translated, it gives CASSGPEGREGKNEQFF.

The V and J genes are TRBV28 and TRBJ2-2; D is perhaps TRBD1 or TRBD2 (5 bases each). This CDR3 contains 15 residues. Germline V lookup: CDR1 MDHEN, CDR2 SYDVKM. V was shortened by 3 bases and J by 3 bases, with 11 bases between the two germline ends. CDR3 sequence reads: CASSFGVGDTGELFF. The CDR3 nucleotides are TGTGCCAGCAGTTTCGGGGTAGGGGACACCGGGGAGCTGTTTTTT.

This clone has more than one count but fewer than ten. The CDR3 here is CASGGIAGADTGELFF. The CDR3 DNA reads TGTGCCAGTGGGGGTATAGCGGGAGCGGACACCGGGGAGCTGTTTTTT. The chain combines TRBV19 with TRBJ2-2; 9 bases are shared with TRBD2. The length of the CDR3 is 16 residues. Per the germline V gene, CDR1 is LNHDA and CDR2 is SQIVND (reference sequence). V dropped 8 bases and J dropped 3; count of bases not matched to a gene: 10.

V usage is TRBV5-6 and J usage is TRBJ2-7, with D perhaps matching TRBD2 (6 bases). The germline gives CDR1 SGHDT, CDR2 YYEEEE. The CDR3 has 17 amino acids. V was clipped by 3 bases and J by 5 bases, with 24 bases between them. The CDR3 spells CASSSTKRRRVSDEQYF. The CDR3 bases are TGTGCCAGCAGCTCCACAAAGAGGCGGAGGGTTTCCGACGAGCAGTACTTC.

V gene TRBV19 combines with J gene TRBJ2-1; D not certain. In germline, CDR1 is LNHDA, CDR2 SQIVND (reference sequence). V dropped 5 bases and J dropped 10 bases, with 18 bases sitting between them. The CDR3 loop spans 14 amino acids. DNA for the CDR3: TGTGCCAGTAGTCCCCGTGCACTAATGTCCGAGCAGTTCTTC. This codes for CASSPRALMSEQFF.

This chain connects TRBV5-1 to TRBJ1-2; 9 bases align to TRBD1. From germline, CDR1 is SGHRS and CDR2 YFSETQ. The CDR3 runs to 14 residues. V lost 3 bases, J lost 2 bases, and 2 bases stayed unmatched. CDR3 sequence: CASSSQGANYGYTF. DNA of the CDR3: TGCGCCAGCAGCTCACAGGGGGCGAACTATGGCTACACCTTC.

This clone was observed a few times. This chain links TRBV3-1 (or the pseudogene TRBV3-2) with TRBJ1-5; D perhaps matches TRBD1 (5 bases). CDR1 and CDR2 (germline): LGHDT, YNNKEL (reference sequence). V dropped 6 bases and J dropped 3 bases, with 12 bases sitting between them. CDR3 length: 14 amino acids. The CDR3 is CASSPPGANQPQHF. The CDR3 DNA follows: TGTGCCAGCAGTCCCCCCGGGGCCAATCAGCCCCAGCATTTT.

The chain has TRBV10-3 and TRBJ2-7; D might be TRBD2 (5 bases). The CDR3 has 15 amino acids. Per germline, CDR1 ENHRY and CDR2 SYGVKD. V lost 3 bases, J lost 7 bases, and 19 bases lay in between. The CDR3 DNA is TGTGCCATCAGTGAATCGGCGGGTGATCCATCGGAGCAGTACTTC. It is translated as CAISESAGDPSEQYF.